Below, 13 T cell receptor beta chains from the same sample are listed, as sequenced in a study of long-term antiretroviral therapy in people with HIV (dated by TCRdb to 2021 to 2024). The immunoSEQ hsTCRB v3.0 assay was used at survey level resolution to sequence the TRB variable region. This immuneACCESS table, as held by TCRdb, lists in-frame sequences with V and J called but not all clones. Of the missing ones, under half trace to an unresolved V gene in checked studies; the others have no known cause. In this sample the table shows tens of thousands of clones, about 84% of which occur a single time. 8% to 9% of the sample comes from the top ten. The material sequenced was unsorted PBMCs, taken about 5 years after starting antiretroviral therapy. The receptors come from a man aged 35 to 55 with HIV.

The V gene is TRBV7-2, the J gene TRBJ2-1; a possible D gene is TRBD2 (5 bases). The CDR3 runs to 15 residues. The germline V gene has CDR1 SGHTA and CDR2 FQGNSA. V was cut by 5 bases and J by 9 bases, with 20 bases left in between. DNA of the CDR3: TGTGCCAGCAGCATGGGAGAGATTCGGCTTCGTGAGCAGTTCTTC. This translates into CASSMGEIRLREQFF.

The chain uses TRBV9 and TRBJ1-2, with a possible D match to TRBD1 (5 bases). The germline V and J ends were trimmed by 0 bases and 3 bases, with 9 bases remaining between them. The CDR3 runs to 14 residues. Germline loops: CDR1 SGDLS, CDR2 YYNGEE. CDR3 nucleotide sequence: TGTGCCAGCAGCGTAGGGGACTTCTACTATGGCTACACCTTC. Its translation is CASSVGDFYYGYTF.

The chain is built from TRBV28 and TRBJ1-4; 9 nucleotides line up with TRBD1. Germline V gene lookup returns CDR1 MDHEN and CDR2 SYDVKM. The V and J ends lost 5 bases and 8 bases, in that order; junction bases with no gene match: 9. The CDR3 consists of 15 residues. The CDR3 reads CASSPPQGAGEKLFF. The CDR3 region has the DNA TGTGCCAGCAGTCCCCCACAGGGGGCGGGAGAAAAACTGTTTTTT.

This chain links TRBV5-4 with TRBJ1-2, with D hard to call. Germline CDR1 is SGHNT and CDR2 is YYREEE (reference sequence). V was pared by 0 bases and J by 3 bases, with 6 bases between. The CDR3 covers 13 residues. The CDR3 nucleotides read TGTGCCAGCAGCTTGGGACGGGACTATGGCTACACCTTC. Residues: CASSLGRDYGYTF. Filled out from reference TRBV5-4 and TRBJ1-2, the complete variable domain reads ETGVTQSPTHLIKTRGQQVTLRCSSQSGHNTVSWYQQALGQGPQFIFQYYREEENGRGNFPPRFSGLQFPNYSSELNVNALELDDSALYLCASSLGRDYGYTFGSGTRLTVV.

The chain uses TRBV29-1 and TRBJ1-2; TRBD1 matches 9 bases. Germline V gene lookup returns CDR1 SQVTM and CDR2 ANQGSEA. V dropped 8 bases and J dropped 4; count of bases not matched to a gene: 11. The CDR3 is made up of 14 amino acids. CDR3 nucleotides: TGCAGCATTCTTGGGGGACAGGGTATCTATGGCTACACCTTC. Translated: CSILGGQGIYGYTF. The complete variable domain, with remaining parts taken from reference TRBV29-1 and TRBJ1-2, reads SAVISQKPSRDICQRGTSLTIQCQVDSQVTMMFWYRQQPGQSLTLIATANQGSEATYESGFVIDKFPISRPNLTFSTLTVSNMSPEDSSIYLCSILGGQGIYGYTFGSGTRLTVV.

V is TRBV5-1 and J is TRBJ2-3; D call uncertain. The CDR3 consists of 12 residues. Trimming stripped 7 bases from V and 2 bases from J, with 8 bases between. In germline, CDR1 is SGHRS, CDR2 YFSETQ. The CDR3 loop reads CASGWDTDTQYF. CDR3 nucleotides: TGCGCCAGCGGCTGGGACACAGATACGCAGTATTTT.

The chain combines TRBV11-2 with TRBJ2-1, with D perhaps matching TRBD1 (5 bases). The V end lost 5 bases, the J end lost 8 bases, and 19 bases lay between the germline ends. The germline V gene encodes CDR1 SGHAT and CDR2 FQNNGV. The CDR3 is 15 residues long. The CDR3 nucleotides read TGTGCCAGCAGCCCGGATAGCAGGGCGGAATATGAGCAGTTCTTC. It encodes CASSPDSRAEYEQFF.

The chain employs TRBV30 and TRBJ2-6; 12 nucleotides line up with TRBD1. The CDR3 consists of 18 residues. Germline trimming cut 0 bases from V and 0 bases from J; bases unmatched to any gene: 3. The germline gives CDR1 GTSNPN, CDR2 SVGIG (reference sequence). CDR3 amino acids: CAWSVGQGAISGANVLTF. The CDR3 DNA sequence: TGTGCCTGGAGTGTGGGACAGGGGGCTATCTCTGGGGCCAACGTCCTGACTTTC.

The genes are TRBV7-2 and TRBJ2-5, with D unresolved. The V end was cut by 8 bases, the J end by 1 base, with 5 bases between. Germline assignment: CDR1 SGHTA and CDR2 FQGNSA. This CDR3 has 11 residues. This CDR3 reads CASVLQETQYF. In DNA, the CDR3 is TGTGCCAGCGTCCTCCAAGAGACCCAGTACTTC.

This clone was counted a few times. V usage is TRBV5-5 and J usage is TRBJ1-3; TRBD1 might be the D (5 bases). The germline CDR1 and CDR2 sequences are SGHKS and YYEKEE (reference sequence). V shed 7 bases and J shed 4 bases, with 12 bases lying between them. This CDR3 comprises 13 residues. The CDR3, as DNA: TGTGCCAGCGGAATCGGGGCAGGAAACACCATATATTTT. Its translation: CASGIGAGNTIYF. The whole variable domain, filled in from reference TRBV5-5 and TRBJ1-3, reads DAGVTQSPTHLIKTRGQQVTLRCSPISGHKSVSWYQQVLGQGPQFIFQYYEKEERGRGNFPDRFSARQFPNYSSELNVNALLLGDSALYLCASGIGAGNTIYFGEGSWLTVV.

The table lists this clone with a few counts. This chain links TRBV19 with TRBJ1-5; D is ambiguous. V dropped 3 bases and J dropped 0 bases, with 6 bases sitting between them. CDR3 length: 14 amino acids. Looked up from germline, CDR1 is LNHDA and CDR2 is SQIVND (reference sequence). In DNA form, the CDR3 reads TGTGCCAGTAGTATTGAGGTTAGCAATCAGCCCCAGCATTTT. This codes for CASSIEVSNQPQHF. Using reference TRBV19 and TRBJ1-5 for the parts outside the CDR3, the full variable domain is DGGITQSPKYLFRKEGQNVTLSCEQNLNHDAMYWYRQDPGQGLRLIYYSQIVNDFQKGDIAEGYSVSREKKESFPLTVTSAQKNPTAFYLCASSIEVSNQPQHFGDGTRLSIL.

The chain is built from TRBV11-2 and TRBJ1-1; a possible D gene is TRBD1 (5 bases). CDR1 is SGHAT, CDR2 FQNNGV, per germline. V was clipped by 1 base and J by 8 bases, with 11 bases between them. CDR3 length: 13 amino acids. CDR3 loop: CASSLVPGPEAFF. As DNA, the CDR3 is TGTGCCAGCAGCTTAGTACCAGGGCCGGAAGCTTTCTTT. Filled out from reference TRBV11-2 and TRBJ1-1, the complete variable domain reads EAGVAQSPRYKIIEKRQSVAFWCNPISGHATLYWYQQILGQGPKLLIQFQNNGVVDDSQLPKDRFSAERLKGVDSTLKIQPAKLEDSAVYLCASSLVPGPEAFFGQGTRLTVV.

Only one count was recorded for this clone. The rearrangement uses TRBV5-1 and TRBJ2-3; no definite D call. The germline V gene encodes CDR1 SGHRS and CDR2 YFSETQ. The CDR3 covers 16 residues. Trimming took off 4 bases at V and 1 base at J, with 16 bases between the two ends. The CDR3 sequence is CASSTWQDSGTDTQYF. As DNA, the CDR3 is TGCGCCAGCAGCACCTGGCAGGATTCTGGCACAGATACGCAGTATTTT.